This T cell receptor (beta chain) was sequenced in a study of blood T cells in healthy people across ages. The CDR3 is 17 residues long. Germline CDR1 and CDR2: MNHNS and SASEGT. J was trimmed by 0 bases and V by 7 bases; bases with no gene match: 10. Next came a second PCR, run for about 7 to 11 cycles, which used a sample-barcoded 5' primer along with a J-beta primer mix. MiXCR, run by TCRdb on the 5' RACE reads, gives a single entry per CDR3 protein. The sample shows 720,000 or so distinct CDR3 sequences, 40% to 50% of them seen only once. The chain carries TRBV6-1 and TRBJ2-1, with TRBD2 matching over 9 bases. The source of this sequence is a man older than 75 in good health. Sequenced sample: blood. The CDR3 loop reads CASTPRGRGGSYNEQFF. CDR3 DNA sequence: TGTGCCAGCACTCCCCGGGGGCGGGGGGGCTCCTACAATGAGCAGTTCTTC.